The clone carrying this T cell receptor (beta chain) was counted a few times. Its antigen is undetermined. The sample comes from a study of OX40 agonist ivuxolimab in advanced cancers. Study context: Patient treatment consisted of intravenous ivuxolimab administration every 2 weeks at 0.01 to 10 mg/kg. Regarding the study as a whole: Certain nonresponders likewise exhibited a low normalized T-cell clonal expansion.

This CDR3 has 18 amino acids. Germline V gene lookup returns CDR1 SNHLY and CDR2 FYNNEI. Trimming shortened V by 7 bases and J by 0 bases, and 19 bases separated the two germline ends. Libraries were prepared by immunoSEQ multiplex PCR; TCRdb keeps only in-frame clonotypes and omits some of them. The sample records fewer than 25,000 clones, around three quarters being singletons. This specimen was CD4+ or CD8+ T cells sorted from blood, taken in a trial of the OX40 agonist ivuxolimab. The clonotype originates from an adult with an advanced solid tumor such as melanoma, head and neck, liver or kidney cancer. The V and J genes are TRBV2 and TRBJ2-6; D tentatively fits TRBD1 or TRBD2 (5 bases each). Here the CDR3 DNA reads TGTGCCAGCACCGACGGGGACCGATCTTACTCTGGGGCCAACGTCCTGACTTTC. Translating it yields CASTDGDRSYSGANVLTF.